The rows below give T cell receptor beta chains drawn from one sample of a study of T cells in Graves' hyperthyroidism and ophthalmopathy. Each CDR3 protein is one row after TCRdb ran MiXCR on the multiplex PCR reads. The sample has more than 300,000 distinct CDR3 sequences; around 13% are singletons. Sequencing was carried out using blood. The receptors derive from a woman aged 25 to 45 with Graves' ophthalmopathy. Both conserved end residues are part of each CDR3. D genes are given only for firm matches. Clone size appears in some rows only: once, few, many, or a class for an expanded clone.

clone size,D gene,V gene,J gene,CDR3 protein,CDR3 DNA
many,.,TRBV6-1,TRBJ2-3,CASKLAGRTDTQYF,TGTGCCAGCAAACTGGCGGGCCGAACAGATACGCAGTATTTT
many,.,TRBV11-2,TRBJ1-3,CASSLSTGFGNTIYF,TGCGCCAGCAGCCTATCAACAGGGTTCGGAAACACCATATATTTT
.,TRBD2,TRBV11-2,TRBJ2-5,CASSPTGLAGGRSRETQYF,TGTGCCAGCAGCCCAACCGGACTAGCGGGGGGCCGATCTAGGGAGACCCAGTACTTC
.,TRBD2,TRBV9,TRBJ2-1,CASSVSPGLVDAADNEQFF,TGTGCCAGCAGCGTTTCCCCGGGACTAGTTGATGCCGCTGACAATGAGCAGTTCTTC
few,.,TRBV9,TRBJ2-3,CASSAHPPTRTDTQYF,TGTGCCAGCAGCGCCCACCCTCCAACCCGCACAGATACGCAGTATTTT
many,.,TRBV18,TRBJ2-1,CASSPRQGNEQFF,TGTGCCAGCTCACCAAGGCAGGGAAATGAGCAGTTCTTC
many,.,TRBV11-2,TRBJ2-7,CASSQRQEQYF,TGTGCCAGCAGTCAGCGACAAGAGCAGTACTTC
.,.,TRBV25-1,TRBJ2-5,CASSGRIRETQYF,TGTGCCAGCAGTGGGAGAATTCGAGAGACCCAGTACTTC
.,.,TRBV7-3,TRBJ1-6,CASSKQPGSSNSPLHF,TGTGCCAGCAGCAAACAACCGGGCTCTAGTAATTCACCCCTCCACTTT
many,TRBD1,TRBV5-6,TRBJ1-2,CASSFSAGGSYGYTF,TGTGCCAGCAGCTTTAGCGCAGGGGGCAGCTATGGCTACACCTTC
.,.,TRBV4-2,TRBJ1-6,CASSQGKGYNSPLHF,TGTGCCAGCAGCCAGGGGAAAGGCTATAATTCACCCCTCCACTTT
.,TRBD1,TRBV5-1,TRBJ1-2,CASSLWDRENYGYTF,TGCGCCAGCAGCTTGTGGGACAGGGAGAACTATGGCTACACCTTC
many,.,TRBV3-1,TRBJ1-2,CASSQARGFGYTF,TGTGCCAGCAGCCAAGCAAGGGGCTTTGGCTACACCTTC
many,.,TRBV28,TRBJ2-2,CASRQGPPGELFF,TGTGCCAGCAGGCAGGGCCCCCCCGGGGAGCTGTTTTTT
many,TRBD1,TRBV12-3/TRBV12-4,TRBJ2-3,CASSLRQGANTQYF,TGTGCCAGCAGTTTGCGACAGGGGGCGAATACGCAGTATTTT
few,.,TRBV5-5,TRBJ2-4,CASSSRDGKNIQYF,TGTGCCAGCAGCTCCCGGGACGGCAAAAACATTCAGTACTTC
.,TRBD2,TRBV20-1,TRBJ2-2,CSARPGGMNPGELFF,TGCAGTGCTAGACCGGGGGGAATGAACCCCGGGGAGCTGTTTTTT
many,.,TRBV7-8,TRBJ1-3,CASSLTGLGNTIYF,TGTGCCAGCAGCCTTACAGGGCTTGGAAACACCATATATTTT
many,TRBD2,TRBV7-6,TRBJ2-1,CASSLPAGGNEQFF,TGTGCCAGCAGCTTACCTGCGGGGGGAAATGAGCAGTTCTTC
many,TRBD1,TRBV7-9,TRBJ1-1,CASSLTRQGVGVAFF,TGTGCCAGCAGCTTAACCCGTCAGGGGGTGGGTGTAGCTTTCTTT